This record looks at one T cell receptor beta chain sequence and its context. What it binds is unknown. Produced via immunoSEQ multiplex PCR; TCRdb's table is partial and in-frame only. The sample holds roughly 76,000 clones, approximately 85% seen once. Germline assignment: CDR1 SEHNR and CDR2 FQNEAQ (reference sequence). CDR3 length: 14 amino acids. Time point in this sample: week 23, last vaccination. Vaccination used 300 ug of mutant IDH1 20-mer peptide per dose, with topical imiquimod. The data originate from a study of a mutant IDH1 vaccine in newly diagnosed glioma. About the study: Vaccination began 4-6 weeks post radiotherapy alone, or with temozolomide cycles. Study conclusions and caveats: Researchers report vaccine-induced immune responses in 93.3% of patients.

This receptor was obtained from a man younger than 45 with glioma. Some clones in this sample may be carry-over from other donors' samples. The chain is built from TRBV7-9 and TRBJ2-5, with a tentative D call TRBD2 (5 bases). Judging by the DNA end, TRBJ2-7 fits better; the J call may be wrong. This specimen consisted of PBMCs, obtained from a glioma patient whose treatment included an IDH1 peptide vaccine. CDR3 nucleotides: TGTGCCAGCAGCTCCGAATACGGGGTCTACGAGCAGTACTTC. Protein sequence: CASSSEYGVYEQYF.